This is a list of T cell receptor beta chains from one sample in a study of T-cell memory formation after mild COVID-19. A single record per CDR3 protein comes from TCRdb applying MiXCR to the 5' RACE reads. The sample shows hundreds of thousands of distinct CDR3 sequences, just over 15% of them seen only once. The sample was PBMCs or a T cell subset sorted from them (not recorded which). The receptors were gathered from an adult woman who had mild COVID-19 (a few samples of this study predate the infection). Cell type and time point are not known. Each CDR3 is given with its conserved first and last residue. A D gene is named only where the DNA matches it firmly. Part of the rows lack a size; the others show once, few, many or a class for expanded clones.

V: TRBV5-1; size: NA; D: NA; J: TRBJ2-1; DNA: TGCGCCAGCAGCATGGACAGCTCCTACAATGAGCAGTTCTTC; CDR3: CASSMDSSYNEQFF
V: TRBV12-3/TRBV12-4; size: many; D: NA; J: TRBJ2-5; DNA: TGTGCCAGCAGCCGGGCGTCTGGGGAGACCCAGTACTTC; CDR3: CASSRASGETQYF
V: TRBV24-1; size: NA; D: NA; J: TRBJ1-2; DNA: TGTGCCACCAGTCCAGGGTTTGGCTACACCTTC; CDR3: CATSPGFGYTF
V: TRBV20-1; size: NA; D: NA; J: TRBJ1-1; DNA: TGCAGTGCTATACCGACACTGAACACTGAAGCTTTCTTT; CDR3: CSAIPTLNTEAFF
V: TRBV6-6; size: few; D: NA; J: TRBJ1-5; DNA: TGTGCCAGCAGTTACGAAGGTCGGAGCAATCAGCCCCAGCATTTT; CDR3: CASSYEGRSNQPQHF
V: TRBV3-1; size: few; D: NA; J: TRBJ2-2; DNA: TGTGCCAGCAGCCAAGGAGGGTCTTGGACCGGGGAGCTGTTTTTT; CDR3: CASSQGGSWTGELFF
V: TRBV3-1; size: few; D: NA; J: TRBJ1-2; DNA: TGTGCCAGCAGCCAATCGACAGGAGGGAACTATGGCTACACCTTC; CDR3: CASSQSTGGNYGYTF
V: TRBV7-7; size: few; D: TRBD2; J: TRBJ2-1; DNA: TGTGCTAGCAGCTTTCGACTAGCGCTCGTCGATGAGCAGTTCTTC; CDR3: CASSFRLALVDEQFF
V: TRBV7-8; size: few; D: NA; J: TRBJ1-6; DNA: TGTGCCAGCAGCTTATTCCCAATAACCGGTGGCGGGTATAATTCACCCCTCCACTTT; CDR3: CASSLFPITGGGYNSPLHF
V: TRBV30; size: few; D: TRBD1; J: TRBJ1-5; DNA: TGTGCCTGGAGCGACGGGACAGTGGGAAATCAGCCCCAGCATTTT; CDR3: CAWSDGTVGNQPQHF
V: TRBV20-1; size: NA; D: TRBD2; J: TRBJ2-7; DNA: TGCAGTGCCCGTCGCCCTAGCGGGGATCCCTACGAGCAGTACTTC; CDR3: CSARRPSGDPYEQYF
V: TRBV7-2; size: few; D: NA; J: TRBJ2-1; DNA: TGTGCCAGCAGCTTTACCTACAATGAGCAGTTCTTC; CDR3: CASSFTYNEQFF
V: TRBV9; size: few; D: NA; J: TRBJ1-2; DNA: TGTGCCAGCCCCCTCCCCCCGGACTGGACCTTC; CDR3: CASPLPPDWTF
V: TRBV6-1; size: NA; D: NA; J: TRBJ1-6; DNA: TGTGCCAGCAGTGTCACAGGGAATTCACCCCTCCACTTT; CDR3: CASSVTGNSPLHF
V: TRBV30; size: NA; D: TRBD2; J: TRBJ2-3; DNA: TGTGCCTGGAGTTGGAGCGGGAGGACAGATACGCAGTATTTT; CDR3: CAWSWSGRTDTQYF
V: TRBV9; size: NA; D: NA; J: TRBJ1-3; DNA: TGTGCCAGCAGCCCTAGACCGAAGAGCTCTGGAAACACCATATATTTT; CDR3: CASSPRPKSSGNTIYF
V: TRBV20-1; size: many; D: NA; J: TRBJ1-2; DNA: TGCAGTGCTAGGAGGGATCTTGACTATGGCTACACCTTC; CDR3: CSARRDLDYGYTF
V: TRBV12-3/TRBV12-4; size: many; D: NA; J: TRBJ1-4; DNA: TGTGCCAGCAGTTTGTCGACTGATGAAAAACTGTTTTTT; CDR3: CASSLSTDEKLFF
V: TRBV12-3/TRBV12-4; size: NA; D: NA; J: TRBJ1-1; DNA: TGTGCCAGCCGGCTAATGGGGGCGTTCACTGAAGCTTTCTTT; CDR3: CASRLMGAFTEAFF
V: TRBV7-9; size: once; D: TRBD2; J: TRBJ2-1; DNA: TGTGCCAGCAGCTTAGTGGGACTAGCGGGGAATGAGCAGTTCTTC; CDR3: CASSLVGLAGNEQFF
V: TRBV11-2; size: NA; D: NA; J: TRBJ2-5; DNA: TGTGCCAGCAGCTTAGGTGTCGCAGACATAGAGACCCAGTACTTC; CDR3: CASSLGVADIETQYF
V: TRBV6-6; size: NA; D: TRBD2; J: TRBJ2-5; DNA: TGTGCCAGCACCATGACTAGCGTTCAAGAGACCCAGTACTTC; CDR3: CASTMTSVQETQYF
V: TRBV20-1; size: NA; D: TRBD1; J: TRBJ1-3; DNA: TGCAGTGCTAGAGCTCTACGCAGGGGGTCCGGAAACACCATATATTTT; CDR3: CSARALRRGSGNTIYF
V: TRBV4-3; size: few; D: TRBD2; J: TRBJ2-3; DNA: TGCGCCAGCAGCCGCTCGCAGCGGGAGACAGATACGCAGTATTTT; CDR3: CASSRSQRETDTQYF
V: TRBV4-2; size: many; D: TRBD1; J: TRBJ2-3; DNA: TGTGCCAGCAGCCAAGAGGGGACAGGGGGCCGGGGCGCAGATACGCAGTATTTT; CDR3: CASSQEGTGGRGADTQYF
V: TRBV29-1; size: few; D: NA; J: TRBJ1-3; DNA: TGCAGCGTTGCAGGGGTGGTTGGAAACACCATATATTTT; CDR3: CSVAGVVGNTIYF
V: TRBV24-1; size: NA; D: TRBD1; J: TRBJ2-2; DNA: TGTGCCACCAGGGGACAGGGGGCCACCGGGGAGCTGTTTTTT; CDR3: CATRGQGATGELFF
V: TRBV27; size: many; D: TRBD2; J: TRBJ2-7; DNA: TGTGCCAGCAGTTTTGGCGGGAGGGCCCCGCAGTACTTC; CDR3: CASSFGGRAPQYF
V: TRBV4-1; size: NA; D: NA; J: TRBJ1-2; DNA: TGCGCCAGCAGCCAAGATTCCTACGGAGGCTACACCTTC; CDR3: CASSQDSYGGYTF
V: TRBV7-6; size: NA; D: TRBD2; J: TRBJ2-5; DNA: TGTGCCAGCAGCTTAGGGGCTAGCGGGGGGGTATCCCCCAGAGAGACCCAGTACTTC; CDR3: CASSLGASGGVSPRETQYF
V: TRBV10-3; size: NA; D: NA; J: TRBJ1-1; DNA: TGTGCCATCAGTGGGACAGCTAGCACTGAAGCTTTCTTT; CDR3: CAISGTASTEAFF
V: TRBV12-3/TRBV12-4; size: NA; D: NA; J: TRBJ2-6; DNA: TGTGCCAGCAGTTTATGGGGGTATGGGGCCAACGTCCTGACTTTC; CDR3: CASSLWGYGANVLTF
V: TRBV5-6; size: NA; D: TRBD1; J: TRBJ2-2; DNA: TGTGCCAGCACTGGCGGGACAGGGAGGAACACCGGGGAGCTGTTTTTT; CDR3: CASTGGTGRNTGELFF
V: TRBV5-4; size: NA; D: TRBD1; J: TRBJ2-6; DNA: TGTGCCAGCAGCCTGGGACAGGGTCGTTCTGGGGCCAACGTCCTGACTTTC; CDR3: CASSLGQGRSGANVLTF
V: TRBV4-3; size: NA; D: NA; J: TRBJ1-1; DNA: TGCGCCAGCAGCCAAGGAGCAGGTGGGGAAGCTTTCTTT; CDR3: CASSQGAGGEAFF
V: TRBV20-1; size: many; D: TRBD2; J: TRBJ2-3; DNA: TGCAGTGCTGGACAGATCGGCGGGGGGGCAGATACGCAGTATTTT; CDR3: CSAGQIGGGADTQYF
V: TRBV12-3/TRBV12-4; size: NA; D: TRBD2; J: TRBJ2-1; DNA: TGTGCCAGCAGGGCTGGGACTAGCGGCTACAATGAGCAGTTCTTC; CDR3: CASRAGTSGYNEQFF
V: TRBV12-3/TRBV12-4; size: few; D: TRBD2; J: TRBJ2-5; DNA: TGTGCCAGCAGCCGGAGACTAGCGGGGACAGAGACCCAGTACTTC; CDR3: CASSRRLAGTETQYF
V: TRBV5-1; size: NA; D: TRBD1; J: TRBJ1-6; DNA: TGCGCCAGCAGCTTGGCTCCGACGGGACAGGGTTACCGTTCACCCCTCCACTTT; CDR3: CASSLAPTGQGYRSPLHF
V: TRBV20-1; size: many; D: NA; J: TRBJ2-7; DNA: TGCAGTCAACCCCCTAACGAGCAGTACTTC; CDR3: CSQPPNEQYF
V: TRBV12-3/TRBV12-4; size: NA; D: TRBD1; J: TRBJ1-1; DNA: TGTGCCAGCAGTCCCTCCGGGACAGCGAACACTGAAGCTTTCTTT; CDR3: CASSPSGTANTEAFF
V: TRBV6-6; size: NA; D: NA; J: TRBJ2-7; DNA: TGTGCCAGCAGTCACCGCGACCTTTCGGGGAACGAGCAGTACTTC; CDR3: CASSHRDLSGNEQYF
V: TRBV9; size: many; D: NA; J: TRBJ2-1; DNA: TGTGCCAGCAGCGTAACGGAGGTTGGGCTATACAATGAGCAGTTCTTC; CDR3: CASSVTEVGLYNEQFF
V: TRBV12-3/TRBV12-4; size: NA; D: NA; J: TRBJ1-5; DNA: TGTGCCAGCAGTTTAACGGCGGGGCAGCCCCAGCATTTT; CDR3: CASSLTAGQPQHF
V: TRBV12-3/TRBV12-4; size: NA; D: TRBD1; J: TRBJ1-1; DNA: TGTGCCAGCAGTTTTGCAGGGGGTCGCACTGAAGCTTTCTTT; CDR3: CASSFAGGRTEAFF
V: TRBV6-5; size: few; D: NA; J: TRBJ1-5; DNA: TGTGCCAGCAGTTTTCGGGAAGATCAGCCCCAGCATTTT; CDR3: CASSFREDQPQHF
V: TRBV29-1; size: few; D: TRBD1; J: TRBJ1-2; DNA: TGCAGCGGCTCCCAGGGGGAAGGCTATGGCTACACCTTC; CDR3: CSGSQGEGYGYTF
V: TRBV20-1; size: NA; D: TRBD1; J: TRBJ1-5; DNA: TGCAGTGCTAGGGACAGGCTTAATGGCAATCAGCCCCAGCATTTT; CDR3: CSARDRLNGNQPQHF
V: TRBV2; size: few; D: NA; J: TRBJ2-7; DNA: TGTGCCAGCAGTGTACTGCCGGAGGGGGTCGAGCAGTACTTC; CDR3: CASSVLPEGVEQYF
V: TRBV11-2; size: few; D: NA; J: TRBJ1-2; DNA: TGTGCCAGCAGCCCCACGGTTGAGGTTGGCTACACCTTC; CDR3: CASSPTVEVGYTF
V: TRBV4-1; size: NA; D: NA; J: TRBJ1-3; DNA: TGCGCCAGCAGAAAGGGGGATGCCGTGGGCGGAGGCTCTGGAAACACCATATATTTT; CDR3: CASRKGDAVGGGSGNTIYF